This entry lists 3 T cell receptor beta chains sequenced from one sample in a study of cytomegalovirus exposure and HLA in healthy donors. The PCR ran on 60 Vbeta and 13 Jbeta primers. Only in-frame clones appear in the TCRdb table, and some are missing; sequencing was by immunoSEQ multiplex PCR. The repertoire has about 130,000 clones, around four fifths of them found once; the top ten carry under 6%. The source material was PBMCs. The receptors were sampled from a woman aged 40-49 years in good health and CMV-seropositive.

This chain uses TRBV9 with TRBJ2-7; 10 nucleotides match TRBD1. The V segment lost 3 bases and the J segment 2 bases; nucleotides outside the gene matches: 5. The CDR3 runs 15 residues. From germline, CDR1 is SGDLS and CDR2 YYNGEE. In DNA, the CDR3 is TGTGCCAGCAGCGCCGGGACAGGGGCCCCCTACGAGCAGTACTTC. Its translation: CASSAGTGAPYEQYF.

In DNA form, the CDR3 reads TGTGCCAGCAGCCTCGGGACAGAGGGTACCTACGAGCAGTACTTC. Protein: CASSLGTEGTYEQYF. This sequence joins TRBV9 and TRBJ2-7, with TRBD1 matching over 7 bases. The germline gives CDR1 SGDLS, CDR2 YYNGEE. There are 15 residues in the CDR3. V lost 4 bases and J lost 2; bases outside the gene matches: 9. The complete variable domain, with remaining parts taken from reference TRBV9 and TRBJ2-7, reads DSGVTQTPKHLITATGQRVTLRCSPRSGDLSVYWYQQSLDQGLQFLIQYYNGEERAKGNILERFSAQQFPDLHSELNLSSLELGDSALYFCASSLGTEGTYEQYFGPGTRLTVT.

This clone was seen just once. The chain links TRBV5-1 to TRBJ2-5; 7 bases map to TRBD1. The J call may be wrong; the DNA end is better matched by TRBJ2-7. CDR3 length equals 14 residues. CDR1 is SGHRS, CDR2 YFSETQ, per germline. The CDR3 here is CASSYRDRPYEQYF. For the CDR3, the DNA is TGCGCCAGCAGCTACCGGGACAGACCCTACGAGCAGTACTTC.